This T cell receptor beta chain was obtained from a study of shared clonotypes between healthy human individuals. Per the germline V gene, CDR1 is MNHNY and CDR2 is SVGAGI (reference sequence). There are 14 residues in the CDR3. The junction had 3 bases not matched to a gene; V was cut back by 6 bases and J by 1 base. Assay used: immunoSEQ multiplex PCR; TCRdb lists only in-frame clones, some missing. This table has 2,500,000 or so clones, approximately 93% appearing once. Sequencing used naive CD4+ T cells from PBMCs. Regarding subset: CD45RA+ positively selected. The TCR originated in a young man in good health. Some clones in this sample may be carry-over from other donors' samples. The rearrangement joins TRBV6-6 to TRBJ1-3; 7 nucleotides match TRBD1. As DNA, the CDR3 is TGTGCCAGCAGCGGGACAGCGTCTGGAAACACCATATATTTT. Translated: CASSGTASGNTIYF.